This T cell receptor (beta chain) was obtained from a study of identifying expanded T cells in peripheral blood. The study's findings and limits: Technical replicates showed around 1.1 changed clones; approximately 2 weeks approximately 15; four weeks 19.

To note about this clone: As yet, its antigen is unknown.

The germline gives CDR1 SGHRS, CDR2 YFSETQ. Losses at the gene ends were 3 bases for V and 3 bases for J; bases not matched to a gene: 7. This CDR3 comprises 15 residues. Assay used: immunoSEQ multiplex PCR; TCRdb lists only in-frame clones, some missing. The profile shows about 100,000 clones, about 91% of them singletons. This chain connects TRBV5-1 to TRBJ1-1; 8 positions match TRBD1. This clonotype originated in a person between 18 and 69 years old in good health. Sample: blood. Here the CDR3 reads CASSSYSTGDTEAFF. CDR3 coding DNA: TGCGCCAGCAGCTCCTATTCGACAGGGGACACTGAAGCTTTCTTT.